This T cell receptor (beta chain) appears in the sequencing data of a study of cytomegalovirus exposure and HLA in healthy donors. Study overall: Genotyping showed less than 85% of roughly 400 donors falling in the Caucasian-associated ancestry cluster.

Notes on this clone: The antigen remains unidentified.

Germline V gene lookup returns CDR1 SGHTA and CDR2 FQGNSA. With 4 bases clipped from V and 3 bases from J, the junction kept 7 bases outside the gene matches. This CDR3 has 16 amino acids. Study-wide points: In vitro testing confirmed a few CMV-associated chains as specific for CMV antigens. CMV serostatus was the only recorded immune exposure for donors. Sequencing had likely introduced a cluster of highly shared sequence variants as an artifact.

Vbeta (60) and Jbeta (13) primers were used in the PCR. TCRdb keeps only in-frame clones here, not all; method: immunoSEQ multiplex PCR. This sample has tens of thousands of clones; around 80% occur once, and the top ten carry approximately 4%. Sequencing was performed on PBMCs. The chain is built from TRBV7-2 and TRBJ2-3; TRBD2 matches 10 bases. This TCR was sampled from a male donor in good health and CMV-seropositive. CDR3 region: CASSSSGLAITDTQYF. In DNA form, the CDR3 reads TGTGCCAGCAGCTCTTCGGGACTAGCGATAACAGATACGCAGTATTTT.